The entry below describes one T cell receptor (beta chain). Its target is unknown. CD4+ T cell isolation took place after 10 days of culture. CDR1 is SGHTA, CDR2 FQGNSA, per germline. Trimming removed 5 bases from V and 9 bases from J; junction bases left unmatched: 5. The CDR3 is 15 amino acids. Using immunoSEQ multiplex PCR, the repertoire was profiled, and TCRdb retains in-frame clones only, with some absent. There are 45,000 or so clones in the sample; 74% occur only once, and roughly 9.4% lies in the top ten. This record belongs to a study of vaccination effects on CD4 cells after COVID-19. The sequencing here drew on CD4+ T cells from PBMCs cultured without peptide, taken before COVID-19 vaccination. This TCR was recovered from a human donor who had a prior SARS-CoV-2 infection. The chain combines TRBV7-2 with TRBJ2-1; TRBD2 matches at 15 bases. CDR3 loop: CASSPGLAGGREQFF. The CDR3 DNA follows: TGTGCCAGCAGCCCGGGACTAGCGGGAGGCCGTGAGCAGTTCTTC.